This paragraph reports one T cell receptor beta chain. Germline CDR1 and CDR2: MNHNY and SVGAGI (reference sequence). This CDR3 region has 16 residues. V lost 5 bases, J lost 1 base, and 14 bases lay in between. This record comes from a study of blood T cell repertoires in COVID-19. Study context: Acute-phase and convalescent COVID-19 samples originated in the United States, Italy and Spain.

Here immunoSEQ multiplex PCR was the method, and the copy in TCRdb shows in-frame clones only, minus some. The table records 130,000 or so clones, approximately 90% of them present only once. Sequenced: peripheral blood. The gene calls are TRBV6-6 and TRBJ2-2; a weak D match, TRBD2 (6 bases). The origin of this receptor is a man between 50 and 59 years old with active or convalescent COVID-19. CDR3 loop: CASSINRGKNTGELFF. Here the CDR3 DNA reads TGTGCCAGCAGTATCAACCGGGGGAAGAACACCGGGGAGCTGTTTTTT.